This T cell receptor (beta chain) was captured by sequencing in a study of T-cell memory formation after mild COVID-19. Study details: Largely, TCR clusters stayed within a single donor. Notes on the study in general: The study found balanced CD4/CD8 in clones contracting day 15 to 85 and a CD4+ lean in later expanders. CD4+ clones that contracted lay mainly in CM and EM; CD8+ ones lay in EMRA. Pre-infection memory showed some responding clones, and this suggested that cross-reactive memory joined.

One entry per CDR3 protein results from TCRdb running MiXCR on the 5' RACE reads. The sample shows 500,000 to 650,000 distinct CDR3 sequences, approximately 21% of them seen only once. The V end lost 2 bases, the J end lost 3 bases, and 11 bases lay between the germline ends. The CDR3 covers 14 residues. Germline-derived CDR1 and CDR2 are SGHKS and YYEKEE (reference sequence). On this clonotype itself: What it binds is unknown.

The genes are TRBV5-5 and TRBJ1-1; D uncertain. Input material: PBMCs or a T cell subset sorted from them (not recorded which). This TCR was recovered from an adult woman who had mild COVID-19 (a few samples of this study predate the infection). Cell type and time point are not known. The CDR3 loop is CASSFLGGDTEAFF. CDR3 nucleotides: TGTGCCAGCAGCTTCCTGGGTGGGGACACTGAAGCTTTCTTT.